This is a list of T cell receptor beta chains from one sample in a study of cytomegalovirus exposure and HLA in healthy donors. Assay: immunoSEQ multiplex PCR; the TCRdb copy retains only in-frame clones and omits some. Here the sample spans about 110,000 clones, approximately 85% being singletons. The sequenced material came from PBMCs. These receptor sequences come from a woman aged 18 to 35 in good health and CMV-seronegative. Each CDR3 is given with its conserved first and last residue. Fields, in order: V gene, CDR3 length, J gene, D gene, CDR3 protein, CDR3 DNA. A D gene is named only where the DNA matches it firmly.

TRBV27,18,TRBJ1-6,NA,CASSLSPTGSSYNSPLHF,TGTGCCAGCAGTTTATCCCCTACGGGGAGCTCCTATAATTCACCCCTCCACTTT
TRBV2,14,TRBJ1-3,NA,CASSPGGSGNTIYF,TGTGCCAGCAGTCCGGGGGGCTCTGGAAACACCATATATTTT
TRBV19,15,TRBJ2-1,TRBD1,CASTAPGTGDNEQFF,TGTGCCAGTACCGCACCCGGGACAGGGGACAATGAGCAGTTCTTC
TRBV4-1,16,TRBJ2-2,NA,CASSQEVQANTGELFF,TGCGCCAGCAGCCAAGAGGTGCAGGCCAACACCGGGGAGCTGTTTTTT
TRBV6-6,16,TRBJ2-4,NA,CASSYQGSPAKNIQYF,TGTGCCAGCAGTTACCAGGGCTCCCCAGCCAAAAACATTCAGTACTTC
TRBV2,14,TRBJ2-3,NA,CASSASQGTDTQYF,TGTGCCAGCAGTGCGTCGCAGGGGACAGATACGCAGTATTTT
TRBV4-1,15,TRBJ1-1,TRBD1,CASSQNRGRNTEAFF,TGCGCCAGCAGCCAGAACAGGGGGCGGAACACTGAAGCTTTCTTT
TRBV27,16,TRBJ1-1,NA,CASRRGAGLPGTEAFF,TGTGCCAGCAGGCGGGGGGCAGGGCTCCCGGGGACTGAAGCTTTCTTT
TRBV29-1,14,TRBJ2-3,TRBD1,CSANLGQPTDTQYF,TGCAGCGCGAACCTGGGACAGCCCACAGATACGCAGTATTTT
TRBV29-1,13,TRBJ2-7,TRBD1,CSVEGQGRYEQYF,TGCAGCGTTGAAGGACAGGGTCGATACGAGCAGTACTTC
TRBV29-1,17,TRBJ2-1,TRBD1,CSVDYRGPPYFYNEQFF,TGCAGCGTTGATTACAGGGGGCCCCCCTATTTTTACAATGAGCAGTTCTTC